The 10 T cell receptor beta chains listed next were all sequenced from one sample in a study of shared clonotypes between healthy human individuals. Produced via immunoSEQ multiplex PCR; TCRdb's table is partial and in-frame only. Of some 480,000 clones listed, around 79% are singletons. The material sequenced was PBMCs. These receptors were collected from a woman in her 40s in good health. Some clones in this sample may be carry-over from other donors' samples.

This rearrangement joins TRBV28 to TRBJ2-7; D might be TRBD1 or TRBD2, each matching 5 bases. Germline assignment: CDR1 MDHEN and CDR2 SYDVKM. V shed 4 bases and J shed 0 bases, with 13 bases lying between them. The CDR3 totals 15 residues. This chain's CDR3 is CASSSHGTYSYEQYF. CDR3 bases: TGTGCCAGCAGTTCGCACGGGACGTACTCCTACGAGCAGTACTTC.

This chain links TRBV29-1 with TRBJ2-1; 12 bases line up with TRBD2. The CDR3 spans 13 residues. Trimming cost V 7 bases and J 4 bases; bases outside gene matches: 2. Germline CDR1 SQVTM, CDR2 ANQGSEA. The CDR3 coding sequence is TGCAGCGGGGGACTAGCGGGTTACAATGAGCAGTTCTTC. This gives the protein CSGGLAGYNEQFF.

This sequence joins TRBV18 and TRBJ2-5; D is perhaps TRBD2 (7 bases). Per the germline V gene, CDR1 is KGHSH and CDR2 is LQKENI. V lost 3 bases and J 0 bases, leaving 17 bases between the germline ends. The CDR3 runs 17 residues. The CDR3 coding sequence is TGTGCCAGCTCACCCCCACCGGGGGGCCCCTACCAAGAGACCCAGTACTTC. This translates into CASSPPPGGPYQETQYF.

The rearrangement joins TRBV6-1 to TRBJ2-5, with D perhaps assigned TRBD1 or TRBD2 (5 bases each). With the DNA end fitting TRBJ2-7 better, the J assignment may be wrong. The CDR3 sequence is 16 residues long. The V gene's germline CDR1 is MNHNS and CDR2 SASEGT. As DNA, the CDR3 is TGTGCCAGCAGTGACTGGGGACGGAGGAGCTCCTACGAGCAGTACTTC. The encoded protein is CASSDWGRRSSYEQYF.

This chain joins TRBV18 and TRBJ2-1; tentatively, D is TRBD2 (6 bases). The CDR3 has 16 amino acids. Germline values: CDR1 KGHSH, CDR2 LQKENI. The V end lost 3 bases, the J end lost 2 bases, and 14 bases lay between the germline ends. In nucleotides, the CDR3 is TGTGCCAGCTCACCCAGATCCGGGACTCCCTACAATGAGCAGTTCTTC. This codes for CASSPRSGTPYNEQFF.

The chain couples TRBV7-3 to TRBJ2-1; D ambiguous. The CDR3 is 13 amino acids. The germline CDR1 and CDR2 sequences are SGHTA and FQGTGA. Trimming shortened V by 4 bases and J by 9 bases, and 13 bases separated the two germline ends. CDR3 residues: CASSSIGSGEQFF. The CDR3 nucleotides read TGTGCCAGCAGCTCAATCGGTTCGGGTGAGCAGTTCTTC. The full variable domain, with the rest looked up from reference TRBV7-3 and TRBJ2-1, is GAGVSQTPSNKVTEKGKYVELRCDPISGHTALYWYRQSLGQGPEFLIYFQGTGAADDSGLPNDRFFAVRPEGSVSTLKIQRTERGDSAVYLCASSSIGSGEQFFGPGTRLTVL.

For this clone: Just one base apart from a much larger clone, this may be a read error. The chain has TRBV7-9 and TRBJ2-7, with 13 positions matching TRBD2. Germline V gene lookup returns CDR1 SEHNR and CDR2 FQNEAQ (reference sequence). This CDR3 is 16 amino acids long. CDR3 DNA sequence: TGTGCCAGCAGCTTAGGGGGACTAGCGGGACAGTACGGGCAGTACTTC. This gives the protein CASSLGGLAGQYGQYF.

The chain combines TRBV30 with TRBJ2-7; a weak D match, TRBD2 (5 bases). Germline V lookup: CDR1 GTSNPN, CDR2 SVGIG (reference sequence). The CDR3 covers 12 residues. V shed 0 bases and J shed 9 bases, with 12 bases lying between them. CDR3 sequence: CAWSVAVRVQYF. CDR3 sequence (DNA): TGTGCCTGGAGTGTAGCGGTCCGGGTGCAGTACTTC.

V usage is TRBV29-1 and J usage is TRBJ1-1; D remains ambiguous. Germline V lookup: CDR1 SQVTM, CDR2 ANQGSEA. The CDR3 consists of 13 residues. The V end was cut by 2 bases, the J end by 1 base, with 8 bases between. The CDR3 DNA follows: TGCAGCGTTGAAAAAGGGCGGAACACTGAAGCTTTCTTT. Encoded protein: CSVEKGRNTEAFF.

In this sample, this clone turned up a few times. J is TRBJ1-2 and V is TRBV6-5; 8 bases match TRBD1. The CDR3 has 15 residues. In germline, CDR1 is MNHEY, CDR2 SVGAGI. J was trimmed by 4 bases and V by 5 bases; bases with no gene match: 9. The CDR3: CASSTPGQGAYGYTF. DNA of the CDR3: TGTGCCAGCAGTACGCCGGGGCAGGGGGCCTATGGCTACACCTTC.